Following are 11 T cell receptor beta chains from one sample sequenced in a study of blood T cell repertoires in COVID-19. Measured with immunoSEQ multiplex PCR; TCRdb has only the in-frame clones, and not every one. The sample records 250,000 to 400,000 clones, around 89% being singletons. Sequencing was done on a sample of peripheral blood. All receptors derive from a woman aged 25 to 39 with COVID-19, enrolled during active disease.

The chain carries TRBV9 and TRBJ1-2; 9 bases align to TRBD1. The V gene end was trimmed by 1 base and the J gene end by 5 bases; junction bases not matched to a gene: 21. CDR3 length: 20 residues. Germline-derived CDR1 and CDR2 are SGDLS and YYNGEE. As DNA, the CDR3 is TGTGCCAGCAGCGTATCCCTCCTACCGGGACAGGGTCCTCCCGGGTATGGCTACACCTTC. It yields the protein CASSVSLLPGQGPPGYGYTF.

V usage is TRBV6-6 and J usage is TRBJ1-5, with TRBD1 matching 8 bases. The V gene end was trimmed by 6 bases and the J gene end by 3 bases; junction bases not matched to a gene: 7. The CDR3 runs to 15 residues. Germline V gene data show CDR1 as MNHNY and CDR2 as SVGAGI (reference sequence). DNA for the CDR3: TGTGCCAGCAGACCGGGACAGGCCTTCAATCAGCCCCAGCATTTT. Translated, it gives CASRPGQAFNQPQHF.

The chain has TRBV18 and TRBJ1-5; D remains unclear. The V end was cut by 3 bases, the J end by 11 bases, with 11 bases between. Germline CDR1 reads KGHSH; CDR2 reads LQKENI. The CDR3 sequence is 12 residues long. The CDR3 DNA is TGTGCCAGCTCACCTTATCGCGGGGCCCAGCATTTT. Protein sequence: CASSPYRGAQHF.

The J gene is TRBJ1-6, the V gene TRBV6-5; the D gene is possibly TRBD1 (6 bases). The V and J ends lost 7 bases and 4 bases respectively, with 14 bases between them. CDR1 MNHEY and CDR2 SVGAGI come from the germline V gene. This CDR3 has 15 amino acids. CDR3 sequence (DNA): TGTGCCAGCACCAGTACAGGGACGTATAATTCACCCCTCCACTTT. Translating it yields CASTSTGTYNSPLHF.

The V gene is TRBV14, the J gene TRBJ1-2; the D gene is possibly TRBD1 (5 bases). The CDR3 has 16 residues. In germline, CDR1 is SGHDN, CDR2 FVKESK. Trimming took off 0 bases at V and 8 bases at J, with 19 bases between the two ends. The CDR3 protein is CASSQDRGVGSNGYTF. The CDR3, as DNA: TGTGCCAGCAGCCAAGATCGGGGGGTCGGTAGTAACGGCTACACCTTC.

As regards this clone: Other DNA sequences in the same sample also yield this CDR3. This chain joins TRBV12-3 or TRBV12-4 and TRBJ1-5; no definite D call. Trimming removed 5 bases at V and 7 bases at J, with 9 bases between. The CDR3 extends over 12 amino acids. CDR3 DNA: TGTGCCAGCAGTCGGGGTGGGCAGCCCCAGCATTTT. Translated, it gives CASSRGGQPQHF.

This sequence joins TRBV7-2 and TRBJ2-1; D is possibly TRBD2 (6 bases). Germline CDR1 and CDR2: SGHTA and FQGNSA. This CDR3 region has 12 residues. V was clipped by 3 bases and J by 7 bases, with 7 bases between them. The CDR3 is CASSLTRNEQFF. CDR3 nucleotides: TGTGCCAGCAGCTTGACTAGGAATGAGCAGTTCTTC.

The chain recombines TRBV29-1 with TRBJ1-1, with a weak D call TRBD1 (6 bases). In germline, CDR1 is SQVTM, CDR2 ANQGSEA. Trimming left V 8 bases short and J 3 bases short, with 16 bases between. The CDR3 totals 13 residues. CDR3 amino acids: CSPKTGKDTEAFF. CDR3 in DNA: TGCAGCCCTAAGACAGGAAAGGACACTGAAGCTTTCTTT.

The J gene is TRBJ1-1, the V gene TRBV11-2; 7 bases match TRBD1. This CDR3 is 14 amino acids long. Germline V gives CDR1 SGHAT, CDR2 FQNNGV. Trimming cost V 3 bases and J 5 bases; bases outside gene matches: 6. CDR3 DNA sequence: TGTGCCAGCAGCTTGGGACAGAAGGGGACTGAAGCTTTCTTT. This sequence encodes CASSLGQKGTEAFF.

Remarks on this clone: The junction shows a germline mismatch at one end, possibly a read error. The chain recombines TRBV4-1 with TRBJ1-4; D may be TRBD1 (6 bases). The CDR3 runs 15 residues. Germline V gene data show CDR1 as MGHRA and CDR2 as YSYEKL. CDR3 sequence: CANSQVEGGDEKLFF. The CDR3 DNA is TGCGCCAACAGCCAAGTGGAGGGGGGGGATGAAAAACTGTTTTTT.

This clone was recorded only once. The chain recombines TRBV6-6 with TRBJ2-1; 10 nucleotides align to TRBD1. CDR3 length equals 15 residues. V was pared by 8 bases and J by 8 bases, with 12 bases of the junction left unmatched. Germline V CDR1 and CDR2: MNHNY, SVGAGI (reference sequence). CDR3 DNA: TGTGCCAGCGGACCCGCGGACAGGGGGGTAGATGAGCAGTTCTTC. Amino acid sequence: CASGPADRGVDEQFF.